The 7 T cell receptor beta chains below come from one sample, sequenced in a study of CD4 T cells in relation to SARS-CoV-2 and coronaviruses. Before the COVID-19 pandemic, during about 2010-2018, CD4+ T cells were taken from unexposed donors. Isolation of CD4+ T cells took place after less than twelve days in culture. The antigens for these receptors are not known. Sequencing used immunoSEQ multiplex PCR; TCRdb keeps in-frame clones, though not all of them. The profile shows almost 30,000 clones, about three quarters of them singletons. The sample comprised CD4+ T cells from PBMCs, cultured in vitro. These receptors originate from a human donor in good health.

The chain combines TRBV19 with TRBJ1-4; D call uncertain. CDR1 and CDR2 from the germline V gene are LNHDA and SQIVND (reference sequence). There are 14 residues in the CDR3. V lost 3 bases to trimming and J lost 2 bases, with 7 bases between them. This chain's CDR3 is CASSIGRTNEKLFF. The CDR3 coding sequence is TGTGCCAGTAGTATCGGGAGGACTAATGAAAAACTGTTTTTT.

The CDR3 sequence: CASSVGTGEGGELFF. The DNA for the CDR3 is TGTGCCAGCAGCGTAGGGACAGGGGAAGGCGGGGAGCTGTTTTTT. V is TRBV9 and J is TRBJ2-2, with 9 bases lining up with TRBD1. Germline-derived CDR1 and CDR2 are SGDLS and YYNGEE. Unmatched junction bases numbered 4, after V lost 0 bases and J lost 7 bases. CDR3 length: 15 residues.

The chain joins TRBV30 to TRBJ2-5, with 8 bases matching TRBD2. Trimming at V came to 1 base and at J to 1 base, leaving 8 bases not matched to a gene. From germline, CDR1 is GTSNPN and CDR2 SVGIG (reference sequence). The CDR3 is 16 amino acids. CDR3 amino acids: CAWSGGLAGFQETQYF. The CDR3 DNA follows: TGTGCCTGGAGTGGCGGGCTAGCGGGTTTCCAAGAGACCCAGTACTTC.

V is TRBV7-9 and J is TRBJ2-3, with 13 bases fitting TRBD2. Per the germline V gene, CDR1 is SEHNR and CDR2 is FQNEAQ (reference sequence). CDR3 length: 16 amino acids. The V and J ends lost 5 bases and 3 bases, in that order; junction bases with no gene match: 5. DNA for the CDR3: TGTGCCAGCAGCGGGGGACTAGCGGGGAAAACAGATACGCAGTATTTT. It encodes CASSGGLAGKTDTQYF.

This rearrangement joins TRBV9 to TRBJ2-7; D is uncertain. Germline V CDR1 and CDR2: SGDLS, YYNGEE. V lost 0 bases to trimming and J lost 2 bases, with 9 bases between them. The CDR3 length is 14 residues. CDR3 residues: CASSVEDGTYEQYF. The DNA of the CDR3 is TGTGCCAGCAGCGTAGAGGACGGTACCTACGAGCAGTACTTC.

The V gene is TRBV30, the J gene TRBJ2-1, with D unclear. There are 11 residues in the CDR3. With 3 bases removed from V and 7 bases from J, the gap between germline ends came to 7 bases. Germline CDR1 reads GTSNPN; CDR2 reads SVGIG (reference sequence). Here the CDR3 reads CAWRRVNEQFF. The CDR3, as DNA: TGTGCCTGGAGAAGAGTAAATGAGCAGTTCTTC.

The V and J genes are TRBV4-3 and TRBJ1-2; D possibly corresponds to TRBD1 (6 bases). CDR1 and CDR2 from the germline V gene are LGHNA and YSLEER. The CDR3 spans 16 residues. Between the trimmed V and J ends, which lost 0 bases and 4 bases, there was a span of 15 bases. In nucleotides, the CDR3 is TGCGCCAGCAGCCAAGATTATGGGGGCGACGTCTATGGCTACACCTTC. Its protein product is CASSQDYGGDVYGYTF.